This TCR beta chain stems from a study of cytomegalovirus exposure and HLA in healthy donors. CDR1 and CDR2 (germline): KGHSH, LQKENI. The CDR3 has 13 amino acids. The germline V and J ends were trimmed by 6 bases and 0 bases, with 8 bases remaining between them. Some clones are missing from TCRdb's copy, which holds only in-frame ones; the method was immunoSEQ multiplex PCR. In the table there are over 100,000 clones, roughly 89% of which are singletons. Sequences were obtained from PBMCs. The TCR originated in a woman aged 18 to 35 in good health and CMV-seronegative. The rearrangement joins TRBV18 to TRBJ1-1; D remains unclear. CDR3 nucleotide sequence: TGTGCCAGCTCGCGTACGGTGAACACTGAAGCTTTCTTT. Protein sequence: CASSRTVNTEAFF.